Presented here are 9 T cell receptor beta chains from one specimen sequenced in a study of blood T cell repertoires in COVID-19. Sequenced by immunoSEQ multiplex PCR; TCRdb stores in-frame clones only, minus some. Of 250,000 to 300,000 clones listed, approximately 91% are singletons. Sequencing input: PBMCs or T cells enriched from blood (not recorded which). The receptors come from a woman aged 30 to 39 who had recovered from COVID-19.

V is TRBV13 and J is TRBJ2-7, with 7 bases aligning to TRBD2. The CDR3 sequence is 13 residues long. V shed 3 bases and J 12 bases; nucleotides not matched to a gene: 11. Germline assignment: CDR1 PRHDT and CDR2 FYEKMQ (reference sequence). The CDR3 DNA is TGTGCCAGCAGCTTCGGCGGGAGTAAATTTCTGTACTTC. Translation gives CASSFGGSKFLYF.

This clone was detected once. V and J are TRBV27 and TRBJ1-5, with D perhaps TRBD1 (5 bases). The CDR3 totals 15 residues. CDR1 MNHEY and CDR2 SMNVEV come from the germline V gene (reference sequence). V was pared by 4 bases and J by 3 bases, with 13 bases between. The CDR3, as DNA: TGTGCCAGCAGTTCATCATGGGGACTCAATCAGCCCCAGCATTTT. It is translated as CASSSSWGLNQPQHF.

V and J are TRBV19 and TRBJ1-1; D gene uncertain. Trimming removed 2 bases from V and 1 base from J, with 2 bases in between. This CDR3 spans 12 amino acids. Germline-derived CDR1 and CDR2 are LNHDA and SQIVND (reference sequence). DNA of the CDR3: TGTGCCAGTAGTATACGGAACACTGAAGCTTTCTTT. This sequence encodes CASSIRNTEAFF. The entire variable domain, with the rest obtained from reference TRBV19 and TRBJ1-1, is as follows: DGGITQSPKYLFRKEGQNVTLSCEQNLNHDAMYWYRQDPGQGLRLIYYSQIVNDFQKGDIAEGYSVSREKKESFPLTVTSAQKNPTAFYLCASSIRNTEAFFGQGTRLTVV.

V is TRBV7-3 and J is TRBJ2-7, with TRBD1 matching over 7 bases. The CDR3 runs 16 residues. V trimming: 1 base; J trimming: 2 bases; junction bases outside the gene matches: 8. The germline V gene encodes CDR1 SGHTA and CDR2 FQGTGA. CDR3 DNA sequence: TGTGCCAGCAGCTTAAGGAGACGGGACAGAGCCTACGAGCAGTACTTC. This encodes CASSLRRRDRAYEQYF.

The V gene is TRBV3-1 (or the pseudogene TRBV3-2), the J gene TRBJ2-5; D might be TRBD2 (6 bases). Trimming stripped 0 bases from V and 0 bases from J, with 17 bases between. The CDR3 loop spans 18 amino acids. Germline CDR1 and CDR2: LGHDT and YNNKEL (reference sequence). CDR3: CASSQDGWVAANQETQYF. The CDR3 DNA reads TGTGCCAGCAGCCAAGATGGGTGGGTAGCGGCGAACCAAGAGACCCAGTACTTC.

The rearrangement joins TRBV11-1 to TRBJ2-5; D is possibly TRBD2 (6 bases). CDR3 length: 16 amino acids. The V gene lost 3 bases and the J gene lost 1 base, with 15 bases spanning the gap. Looked up from germline, CDR1 is SGHAT and CDR2 is FQDESV (reference sequence). Written as DNA, the CDR3 is TGTGCCAGCAGCTTGAACACGTTGGGAGGCCAAGAGACCCAGTACTTC. This codes for CASSLNTLGGQETQYF.

This rearrangement joins TRBV5-1 to TRBJ2-7; D is ambiguous. V lost 0 bases and J lost 3, with 10 bases in between. CDR1 and CDR2 (germline): SGHRS, YFSETQ. The CDR3 is 14 residues long. CDR3: CASSLGGLLYEQYF. The CDR3 DNA sequence: TGCGCCAGCAGCTTGGGAGGCCTCCTCTACGAGCAGTACTTC. The entire variable domain, with the rest obtained from reference TRBV5-1 and TRBJ2-7, is as follows: KAGVTQTPRYLIKTRGQQVTLSCSPISGHRSVSWYQQTPGQGLQFLFEYFSETQRNKGNFPGRFSGRQFSNSRSEMNVSTLELGDSALYLCASSLGGLLYEQYFGPGTRLTVT.

This sequence joins TRBV21-1 and TRBJ2-4; the D call TRBD1 from the table was never checked on the DNA. TRBV21-1 is labeled a pseudogene. CDR3 length: 16 amino acids. DNA for the CDR3: TGTGCCAGCAGCAAACCCGACAGCAAAGAGGAAGGACAGGGGAACTTC. It is translated as CASSKPDSKEEGQGNF.

The chain is built from TRBV3-1 (or the pseudogene TRBV3-2) and TRBJ1-2, with 11 positions matching TRBD1. J was trimmed by 7 bases and V by 1 base; bases with no gene match: 8. Germline V gene lookup returns CDR1 LGHDT and CDR2 YNNKEL (reference sequence). This CDR3 spans 16 amino acids. Here the CDR3 DNA reads TGTGCCAGCAGCCAAGGTGGGACAGGGGGTAGTAGTGGCTACACCTTC. Its translation: CASSQGGTGGSSGYTF.